This T cell receptor (beta chain) was identified during a study of Graves' ophthalmopathy and Graves' hyperthyroidism. Findings and caveats of the study: Its predictions of ophthalmopathy progression gave the model 55% to 71% sensitivity and about 72% specificity.

RNA transcripts were the template, and TCR beta CDR3 regions were amplified from them. HTBI primers served in a first-round RT-PCR, which a second-round multiplex PCR followed. TCRdb recomputed calls from the multiplex PCR reads with MiXCR, one row per CDR3 protein. The sample carries 260,000 or so distinct CDR3 sequences, 45% recorded once. V shed 6 bases and J 4 bases; nucleotides not matched to a gene: 1. CDR3 length equals 15 residues. PBMCs originated in about 10 ml of fresh peripheral blood. Of note for this clonotype: The target antigen is unknown.

V usage is TRBV12-3 or TRBV12-4 and J usage is TRBJ2-2, with 14 positions matching TRBD2. The clonotype was recovered from an adult man with Graves' ophthalmopathy. Input material: peripheral blood. Here the CDR3 reads CASSGLAGGTGELFF. CDR3 DNA: TGTGCCAGCAGCGGACTAGCGGGAGGCACCGGGGAGCTGTTTTTT.